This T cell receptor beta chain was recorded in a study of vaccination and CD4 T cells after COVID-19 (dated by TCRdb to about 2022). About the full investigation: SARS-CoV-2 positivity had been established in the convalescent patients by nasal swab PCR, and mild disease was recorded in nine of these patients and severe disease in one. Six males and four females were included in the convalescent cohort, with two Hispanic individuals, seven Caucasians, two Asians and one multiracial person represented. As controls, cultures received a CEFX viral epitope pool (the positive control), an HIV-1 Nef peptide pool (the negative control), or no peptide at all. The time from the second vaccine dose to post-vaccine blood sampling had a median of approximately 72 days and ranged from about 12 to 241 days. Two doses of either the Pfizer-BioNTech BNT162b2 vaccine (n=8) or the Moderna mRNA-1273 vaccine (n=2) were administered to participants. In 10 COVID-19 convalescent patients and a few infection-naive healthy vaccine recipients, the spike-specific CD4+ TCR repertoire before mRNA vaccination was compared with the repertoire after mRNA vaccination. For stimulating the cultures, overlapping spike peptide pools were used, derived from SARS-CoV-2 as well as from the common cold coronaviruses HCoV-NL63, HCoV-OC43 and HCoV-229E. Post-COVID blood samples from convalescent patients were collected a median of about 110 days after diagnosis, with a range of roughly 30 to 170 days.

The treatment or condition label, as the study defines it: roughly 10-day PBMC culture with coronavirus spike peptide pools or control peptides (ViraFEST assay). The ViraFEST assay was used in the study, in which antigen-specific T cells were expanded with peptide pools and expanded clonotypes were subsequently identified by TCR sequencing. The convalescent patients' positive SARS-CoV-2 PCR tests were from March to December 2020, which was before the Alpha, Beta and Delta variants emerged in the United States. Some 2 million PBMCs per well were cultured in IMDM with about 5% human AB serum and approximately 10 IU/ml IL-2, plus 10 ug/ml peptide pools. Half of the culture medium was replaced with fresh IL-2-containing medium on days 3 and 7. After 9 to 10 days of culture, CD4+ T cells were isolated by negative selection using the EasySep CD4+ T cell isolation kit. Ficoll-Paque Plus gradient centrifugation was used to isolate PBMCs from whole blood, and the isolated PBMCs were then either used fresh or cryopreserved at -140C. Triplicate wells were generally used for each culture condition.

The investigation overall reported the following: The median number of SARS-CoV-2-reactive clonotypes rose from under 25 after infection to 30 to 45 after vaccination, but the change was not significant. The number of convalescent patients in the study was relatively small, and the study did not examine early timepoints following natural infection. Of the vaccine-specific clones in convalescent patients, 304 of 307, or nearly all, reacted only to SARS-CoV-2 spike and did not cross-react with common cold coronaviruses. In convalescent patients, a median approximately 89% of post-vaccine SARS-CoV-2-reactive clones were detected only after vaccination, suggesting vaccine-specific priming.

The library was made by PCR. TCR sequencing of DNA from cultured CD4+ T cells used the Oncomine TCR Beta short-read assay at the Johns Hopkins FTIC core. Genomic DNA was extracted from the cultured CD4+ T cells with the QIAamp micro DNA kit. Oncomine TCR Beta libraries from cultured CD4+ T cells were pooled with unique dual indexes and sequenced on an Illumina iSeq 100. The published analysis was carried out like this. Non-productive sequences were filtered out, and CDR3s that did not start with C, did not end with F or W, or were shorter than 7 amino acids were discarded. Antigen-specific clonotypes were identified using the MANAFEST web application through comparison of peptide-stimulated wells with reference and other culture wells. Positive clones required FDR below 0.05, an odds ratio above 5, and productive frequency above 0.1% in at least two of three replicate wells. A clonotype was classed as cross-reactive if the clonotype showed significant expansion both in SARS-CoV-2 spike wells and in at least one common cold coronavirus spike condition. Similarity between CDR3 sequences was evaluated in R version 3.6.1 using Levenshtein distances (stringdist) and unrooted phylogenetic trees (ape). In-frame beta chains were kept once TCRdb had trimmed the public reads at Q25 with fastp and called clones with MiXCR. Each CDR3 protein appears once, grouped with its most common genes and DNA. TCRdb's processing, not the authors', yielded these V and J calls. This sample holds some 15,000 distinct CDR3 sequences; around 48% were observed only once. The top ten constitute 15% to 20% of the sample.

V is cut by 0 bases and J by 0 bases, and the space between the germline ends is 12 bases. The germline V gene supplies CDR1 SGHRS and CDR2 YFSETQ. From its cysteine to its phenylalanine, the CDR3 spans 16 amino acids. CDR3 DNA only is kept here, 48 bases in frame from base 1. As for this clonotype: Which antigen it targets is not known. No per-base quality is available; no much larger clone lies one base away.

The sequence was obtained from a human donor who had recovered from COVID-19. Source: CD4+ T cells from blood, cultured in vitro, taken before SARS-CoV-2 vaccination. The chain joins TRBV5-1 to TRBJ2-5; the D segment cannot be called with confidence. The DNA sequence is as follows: TGCGCCAGCAGCTTGGGCGTTCAGGTGAACCAAGAGACCCAGTACTTC. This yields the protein CASSLGVQVNQETQYF.